This T cell receptor beta chain originates from a study of cytomegalovirus exposure and HLA in healthy donors. Primers for the PCR totalled 60 Vbeta and 13 Jbeta. TCRdb keeps only in-frame clones here, not all; method: immunoSEQ multiplex PCR. This table has roughly 92,000 clones, over 70% appearing once. This CDR3 is built from 16 residues. The V gene lost 0 bases and the J gene lost 2 bases, with 13 bases spanning the gap. Study-level points and caveats: Later on, an analysis found that several of the most significant clusters appeared to be linked to common viral pathogens, which included parvovirus B19. The study put some 150 TCR beta chains on its list as cytomegalovirus-associated. V- and J-gene trimming of TCR beta was linked (in a later analysis) to a missense DCLRE1C variant.

In the case of this clone: What it binds is unknown.

This chain uses TRBV23-1 with TRBJ1-2; D call uncertain. TRBV23-1 is annotated as an ORF whose role is uncertain. The receptor's source is a woman between 45 and 65 years old in good health and CMV-seropositive. The specimen was PBMCs. The CDR3 DNA reads TGCGCCAGCAGTCAATCGAGGAGGGCACAGAACTATGGCTACACCTTC. Protein: CASSQSRRAQNYGYTF.